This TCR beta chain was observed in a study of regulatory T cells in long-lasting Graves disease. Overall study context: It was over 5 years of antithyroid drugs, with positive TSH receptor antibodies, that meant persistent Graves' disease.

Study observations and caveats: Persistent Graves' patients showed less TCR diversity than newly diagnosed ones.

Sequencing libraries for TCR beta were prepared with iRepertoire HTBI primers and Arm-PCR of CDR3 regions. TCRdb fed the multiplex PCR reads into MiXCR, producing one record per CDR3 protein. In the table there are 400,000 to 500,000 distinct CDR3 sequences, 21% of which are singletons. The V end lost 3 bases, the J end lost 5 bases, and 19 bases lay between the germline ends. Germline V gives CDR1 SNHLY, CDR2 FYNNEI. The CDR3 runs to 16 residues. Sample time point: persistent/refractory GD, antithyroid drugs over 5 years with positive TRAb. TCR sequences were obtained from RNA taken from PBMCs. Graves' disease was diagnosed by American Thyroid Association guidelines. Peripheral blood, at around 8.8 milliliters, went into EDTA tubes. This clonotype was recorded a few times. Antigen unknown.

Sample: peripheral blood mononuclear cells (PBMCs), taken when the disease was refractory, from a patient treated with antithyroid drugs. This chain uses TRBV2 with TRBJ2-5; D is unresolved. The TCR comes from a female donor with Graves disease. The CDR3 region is CASSDSRFPLVETQYF. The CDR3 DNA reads TGTGCCAGCAGTGATTCGCGATTTCCTCTTGTGGAGACCCAGTACTTC.